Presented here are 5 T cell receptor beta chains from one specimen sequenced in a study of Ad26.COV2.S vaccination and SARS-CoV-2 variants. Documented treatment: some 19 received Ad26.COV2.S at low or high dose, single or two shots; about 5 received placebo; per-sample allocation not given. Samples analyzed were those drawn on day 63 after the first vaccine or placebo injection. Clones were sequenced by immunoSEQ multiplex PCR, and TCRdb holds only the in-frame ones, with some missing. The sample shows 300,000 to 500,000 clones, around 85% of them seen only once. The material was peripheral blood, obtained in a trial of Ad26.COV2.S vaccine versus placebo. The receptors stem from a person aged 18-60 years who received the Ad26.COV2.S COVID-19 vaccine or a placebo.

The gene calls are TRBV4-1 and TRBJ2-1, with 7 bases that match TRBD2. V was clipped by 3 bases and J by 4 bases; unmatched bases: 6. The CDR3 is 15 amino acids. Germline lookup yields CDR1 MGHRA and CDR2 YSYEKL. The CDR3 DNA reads TGCGCCAGCAGCCAGGGACTACAGCTTTACAATGAGCAGTTCTTC. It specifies CASSQGLQLYNEQFF.

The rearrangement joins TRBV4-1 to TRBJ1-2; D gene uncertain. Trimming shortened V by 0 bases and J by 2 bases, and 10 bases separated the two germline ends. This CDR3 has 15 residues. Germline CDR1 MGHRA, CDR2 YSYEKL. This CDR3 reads CASSQDSGTNYGYTF. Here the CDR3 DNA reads TGCGCCAGCAGCCAAGATTCTGGAACCAACTATGGCTACACCTTC.

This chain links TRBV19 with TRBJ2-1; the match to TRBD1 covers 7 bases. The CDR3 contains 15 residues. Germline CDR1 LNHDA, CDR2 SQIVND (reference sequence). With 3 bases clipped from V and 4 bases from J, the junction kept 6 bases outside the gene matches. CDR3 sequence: CASSIEGASYNEQFF. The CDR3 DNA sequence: TGTGCCAGTAGTATTGAGGGGGCCTCATACAATGAGCAGTTCTTC.

CDR3 sequence reads: CASSPESGERAFF. The CDR3 nucleotides are TGTGCCAGCAGCCCCGAAAGTGGGGAAAGAGCTTTCTTT. The chain uses TRBV3-1 (or the pseudogene TRBV3-2) and TRBJ1-1, with no clear D. Trimming stripped 4 bases from V and 10 bases from J, with 16 bases between. CDR1 LGHDT and CDR2 YNNKEL come from the germline V gene (reference sequence). CDR3 size: 13 residues.

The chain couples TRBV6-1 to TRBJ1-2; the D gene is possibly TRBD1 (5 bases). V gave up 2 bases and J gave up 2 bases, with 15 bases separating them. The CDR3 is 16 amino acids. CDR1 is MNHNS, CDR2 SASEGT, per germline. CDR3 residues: CASSEYERGGNYGYTF. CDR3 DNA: TGTGCCAGCAGTGAATATGAGCGGGGCGGGAACTATGGCTACACCTTC.